This T cell receptor beta chain was identified during a study of kidney transplant recipient with SARS-CoV-2 infection. Germline V lookup: CDR1 KGHSY, CDR2 FQNENV. CDR3 length equals 17 residues. On this clonotype itself: The junction shows a germline mismatch at one end, possibly a read error.

TCRdb re-derived calls from the reads in MiXCR, one entry per CDR3 protein. The profile shows under 300,000 distinct CDR3 sequences, around 26% of them singletons. The sample in question was a blood sample, obtained at baseline and between days 110 and 120 from a kidney transplant recipient. The chain has TRBV16 and TRBJ1-2; D unclear. This clonotype originated in a male patient aged 25-45 years who had COVID-19 and was a kidney transplant recipient. Some T cells may trace back to the graft donor. In DNA form, the CDR3 reads TGTGCCAGCAGCTCGATAAAGGTCGTTAGAAAGACCTATGACTACACCTTC. It encodes CASSSIKVVRKTYDYTF.